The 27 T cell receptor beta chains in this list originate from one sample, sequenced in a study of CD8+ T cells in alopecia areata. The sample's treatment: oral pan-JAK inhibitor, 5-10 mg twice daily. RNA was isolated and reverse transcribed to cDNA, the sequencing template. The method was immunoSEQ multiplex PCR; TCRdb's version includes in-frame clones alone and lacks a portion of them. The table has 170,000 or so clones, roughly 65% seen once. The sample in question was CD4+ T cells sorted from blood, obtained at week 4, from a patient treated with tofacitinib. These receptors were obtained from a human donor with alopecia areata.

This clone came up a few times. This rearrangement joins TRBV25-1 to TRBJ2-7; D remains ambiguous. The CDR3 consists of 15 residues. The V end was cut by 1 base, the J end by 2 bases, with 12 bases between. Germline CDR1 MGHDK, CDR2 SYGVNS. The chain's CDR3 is CASSESAWNAYEQYF. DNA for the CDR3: TGTGCCAGCAGTGAATCCGCGTGGAACGCCTACGAGCAGTACTTC.

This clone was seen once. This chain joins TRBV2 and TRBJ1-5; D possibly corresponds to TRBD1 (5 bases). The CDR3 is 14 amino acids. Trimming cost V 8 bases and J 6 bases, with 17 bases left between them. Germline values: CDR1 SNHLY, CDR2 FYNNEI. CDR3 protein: CASSAGTVRQPQHF. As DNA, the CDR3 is TGTGCCAGCTCCGCCGGGACTGTTCGTCAGCCCCAGCATTTT.

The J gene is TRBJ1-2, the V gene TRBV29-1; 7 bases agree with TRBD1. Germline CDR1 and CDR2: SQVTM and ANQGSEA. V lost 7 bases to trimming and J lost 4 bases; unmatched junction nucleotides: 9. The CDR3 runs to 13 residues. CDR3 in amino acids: CSAQGQGGYGYTF. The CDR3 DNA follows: TGCAGCGCCCAGGGCCAGGGGGGCTATGGCTACACCTTC.

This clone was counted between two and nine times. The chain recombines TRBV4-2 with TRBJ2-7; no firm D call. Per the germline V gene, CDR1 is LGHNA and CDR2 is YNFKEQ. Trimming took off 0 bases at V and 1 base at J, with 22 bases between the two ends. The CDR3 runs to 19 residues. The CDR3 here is CASSQDLGSPFVRSYEQYF. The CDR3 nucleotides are TGTGCCAGCAGCCAAGACCTGGGCAGCCCGTTCGTCAGATCCTACGAGCAGTACTTC.

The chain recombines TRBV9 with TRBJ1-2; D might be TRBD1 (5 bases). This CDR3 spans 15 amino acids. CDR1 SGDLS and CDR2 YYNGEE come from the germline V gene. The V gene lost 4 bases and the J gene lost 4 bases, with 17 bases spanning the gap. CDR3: CASSSGGLRAYGYTF. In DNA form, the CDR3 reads TGTGCCAGCAGCAGTGGGGGTCTGCGCGCCTATGGCTACACCTTC.

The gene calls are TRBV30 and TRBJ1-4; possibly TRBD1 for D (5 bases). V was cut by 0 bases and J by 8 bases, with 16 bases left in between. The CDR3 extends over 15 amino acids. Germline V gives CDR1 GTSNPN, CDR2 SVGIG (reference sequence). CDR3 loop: CAWSVSSGGREKLFF. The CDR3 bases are TGTGCCTGGAGTGTATCTTCCGGGGGACGGGAAAAACTGTTTTTT. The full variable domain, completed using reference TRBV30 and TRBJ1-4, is SQTIHQWPATLVQPVGSPLSLECTVEGTSNPNLYWYRQAAGRGLQLLFYSVGIGQISSEVPQNLSASRPQDRQFILSSKKLLLSDSGFYLCAWSVSSGGREKLFFGSGTQLSVL.

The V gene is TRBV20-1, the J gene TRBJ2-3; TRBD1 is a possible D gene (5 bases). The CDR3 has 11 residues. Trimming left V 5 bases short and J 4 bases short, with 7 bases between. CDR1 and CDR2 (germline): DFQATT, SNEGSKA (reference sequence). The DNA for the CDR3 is TGCAGTGCTGAGACAGCAGATACGCAGTATTTT. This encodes CSAETADTQYF.

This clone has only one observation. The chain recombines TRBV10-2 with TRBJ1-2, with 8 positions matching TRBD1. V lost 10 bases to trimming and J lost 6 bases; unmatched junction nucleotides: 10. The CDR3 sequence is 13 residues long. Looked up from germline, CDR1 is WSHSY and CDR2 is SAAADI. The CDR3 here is CATVPQGADGYTF. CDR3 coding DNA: TGCGCCACAGTCCCTCAGGGGGCGGATGGCTACACCTTC.

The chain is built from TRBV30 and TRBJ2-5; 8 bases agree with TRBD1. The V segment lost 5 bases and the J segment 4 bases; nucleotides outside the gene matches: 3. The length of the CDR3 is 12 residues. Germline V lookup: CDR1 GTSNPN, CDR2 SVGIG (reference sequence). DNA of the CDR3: TGTGCCTGGGGACAGGGTCGAGAGACCCAGTACTTC. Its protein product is CAWGQGRETQYF.

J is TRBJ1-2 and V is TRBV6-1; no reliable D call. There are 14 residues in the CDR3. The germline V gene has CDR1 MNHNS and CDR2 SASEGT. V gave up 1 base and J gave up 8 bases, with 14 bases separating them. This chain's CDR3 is CASSEGGGHTGYTF. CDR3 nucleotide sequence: TGTGCCAGCAGTGAAGGTGGAGGGCATACCGGCTACACCTTC.

The CDR3 loop is CASRGGISSYEQYF. The CDR3 DNA sequence: TGTGCCAGCCGAGGGGGGATAAGCTCCTACGAGCAGTACTTC. The chain links TRBV27 to TRBJ2-7; D possibly matches TRBD1 or TRBD2 (6 bases each). The length of the CDR3 is 14 residues. V lost 8 bases, J lost 0 bases, and 14 bases lay in between. Germline CDR1 and CDR2: MNHEY and SMNVEV (reference sequence).

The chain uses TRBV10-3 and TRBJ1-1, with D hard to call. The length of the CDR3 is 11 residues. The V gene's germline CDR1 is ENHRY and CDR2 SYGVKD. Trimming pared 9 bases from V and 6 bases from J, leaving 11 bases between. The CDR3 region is CAIGLLSEAFF. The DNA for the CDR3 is TGTGCCATTGGGCTTTTATCTGAAGCTTTCTTT.

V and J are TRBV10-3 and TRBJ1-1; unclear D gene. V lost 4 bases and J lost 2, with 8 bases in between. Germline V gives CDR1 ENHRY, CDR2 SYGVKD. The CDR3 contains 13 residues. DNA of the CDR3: TGTGCCATCAGTGTGCCTGACAACACTGAAGCTTTCTTT. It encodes CAISVPDNTEAFF.

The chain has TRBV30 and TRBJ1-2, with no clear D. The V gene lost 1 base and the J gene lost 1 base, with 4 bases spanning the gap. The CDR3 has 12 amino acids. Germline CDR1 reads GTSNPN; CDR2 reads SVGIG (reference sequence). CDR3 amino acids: CAWSGDNYGYTF. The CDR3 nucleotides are TGTGCCTGGAGTGGGGATAACTATGGCTACACCTTC.

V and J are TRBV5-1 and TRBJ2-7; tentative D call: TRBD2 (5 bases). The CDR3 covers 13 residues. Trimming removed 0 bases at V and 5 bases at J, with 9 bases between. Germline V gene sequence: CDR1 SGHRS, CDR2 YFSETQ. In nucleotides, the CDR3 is TGCGCCAGCAGCTTGGTGGAGGTCCACGAGCAGTACTTC. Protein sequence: CASSLVEVHEQYF.

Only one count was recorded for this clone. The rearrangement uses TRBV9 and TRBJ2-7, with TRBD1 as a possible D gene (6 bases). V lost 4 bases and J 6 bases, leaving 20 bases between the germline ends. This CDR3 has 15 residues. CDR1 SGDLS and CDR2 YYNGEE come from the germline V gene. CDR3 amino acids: CASSPHRDFLGEQYF. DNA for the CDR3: TGTGCCAGCAGCCCTCACAGGGATTTCCTCGGCGAGCAGTACTTC.

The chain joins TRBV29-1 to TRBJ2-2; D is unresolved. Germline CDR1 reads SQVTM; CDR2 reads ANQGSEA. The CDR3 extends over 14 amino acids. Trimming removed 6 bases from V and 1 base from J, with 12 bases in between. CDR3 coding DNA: TGCAGCGTCGGCGGAGAAGGGAACACCGGGGAGCTGTTTTTT. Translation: CSVGGEGNTGELFF.

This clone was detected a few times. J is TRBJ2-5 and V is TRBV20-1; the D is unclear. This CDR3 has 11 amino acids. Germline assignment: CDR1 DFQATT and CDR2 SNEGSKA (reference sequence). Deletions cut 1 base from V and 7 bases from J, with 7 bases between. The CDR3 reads CSARGKGTQYF. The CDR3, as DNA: TGCAGTGCTAGAGGCAAGGGGACCCAGTACTTC.

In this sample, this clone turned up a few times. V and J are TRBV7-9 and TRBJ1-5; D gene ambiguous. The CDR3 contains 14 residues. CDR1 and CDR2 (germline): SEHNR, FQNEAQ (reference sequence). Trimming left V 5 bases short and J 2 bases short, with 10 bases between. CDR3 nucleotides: TGTGCCAGCAGCCCGTTGCGGGGCAATCAGCCCCAGCATTTT. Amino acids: CASSPLRGNQPQHF.

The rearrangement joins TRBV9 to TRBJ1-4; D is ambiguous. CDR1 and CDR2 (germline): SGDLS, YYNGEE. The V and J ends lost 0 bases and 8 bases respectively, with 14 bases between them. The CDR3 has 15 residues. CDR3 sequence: CASSVGVVGTEKLFF. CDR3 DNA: TGTGCCAGCAGCGTAGGGGTGGTGGGTACCGAAAAACTGTTTTTT.

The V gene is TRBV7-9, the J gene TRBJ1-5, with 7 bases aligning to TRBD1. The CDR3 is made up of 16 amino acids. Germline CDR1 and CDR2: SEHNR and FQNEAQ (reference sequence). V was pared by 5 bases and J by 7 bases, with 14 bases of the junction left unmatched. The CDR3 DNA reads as TGTGCCAGCAGCCTGGGGGAGAGGGGGCGCGGGCAGCCCCAGCATTTT. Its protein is CASSLGERGRGQPQHF.

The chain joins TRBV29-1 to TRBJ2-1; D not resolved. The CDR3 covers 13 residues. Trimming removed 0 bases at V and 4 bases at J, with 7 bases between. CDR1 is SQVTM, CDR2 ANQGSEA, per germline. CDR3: CSVEEGSYNEQFF. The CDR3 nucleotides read TGCAGCGTTGAAGAGGGTAGTTACAATGAGCAGTTCTTC.

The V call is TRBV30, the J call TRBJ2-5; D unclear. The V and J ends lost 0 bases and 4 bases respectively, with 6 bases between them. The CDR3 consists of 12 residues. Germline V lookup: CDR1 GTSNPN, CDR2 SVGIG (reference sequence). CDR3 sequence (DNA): TGTGCCTGGAGTGTACGCCTAGAGACCCAGTACTTC. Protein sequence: CAWSVRLETQYF.

CDR3 amino acids: CASSPGGDTQYF. Here the CDR3 DNA reads TGTGCCAGCAGCCCGGGGGGAGATACGCAGTATTTT. This rearrangement joins TRBV7-2 to TRBJ2-3; 7 bases line up with TRBD2. CDR1 SGHTA and CDR2 FQGNSA come from the germline V gene. The trim removed 5 bases at V and 5 bases at J, leaving 1 base unmatched. The CDR3 is 12 residues long.

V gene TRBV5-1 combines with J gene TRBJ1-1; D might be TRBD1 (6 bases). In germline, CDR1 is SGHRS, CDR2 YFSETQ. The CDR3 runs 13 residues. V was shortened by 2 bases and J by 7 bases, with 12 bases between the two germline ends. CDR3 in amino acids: CASSFGTPIEAFF. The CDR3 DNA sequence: TGCGCCAGCAGCTTCGGGACACCCATTGAAGCTTTCTTT.

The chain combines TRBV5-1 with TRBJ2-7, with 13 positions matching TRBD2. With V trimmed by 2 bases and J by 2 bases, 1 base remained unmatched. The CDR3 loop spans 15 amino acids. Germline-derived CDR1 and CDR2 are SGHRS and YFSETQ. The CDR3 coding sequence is TGCGCCAGCAGCTTCGGACTAGCGGGGGCCTACGAGCAGTACTTC. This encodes CASSFGLAGAYEQYF. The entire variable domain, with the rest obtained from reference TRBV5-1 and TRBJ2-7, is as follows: KAGVTQTPRYLIKTRGQQVTLSCSPISGHRSVSWYQQTPGQGLQFLFEYFSETQRNKGNFPGRFSGRQFSNSRSEMNVSTLELGDSALYLCASSFGLAGAYEQYFGPGTRLTVT.

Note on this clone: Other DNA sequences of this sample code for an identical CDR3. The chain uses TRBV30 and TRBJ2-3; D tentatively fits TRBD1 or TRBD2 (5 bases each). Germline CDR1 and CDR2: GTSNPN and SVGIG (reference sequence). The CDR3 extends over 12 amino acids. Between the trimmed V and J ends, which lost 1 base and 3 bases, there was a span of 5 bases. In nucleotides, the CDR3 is TGTGCCTGGAGTGGGGGGACAGATACGCAGTATTTT. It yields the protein CAWSGGTDTQYF.